Listed below are T cell receptor beta chains from one sample, sequenced in a study of T cells in Graves' hyperthyroidism and ophthalmopathy. TCRdb re-called the multiplex PCR reads with MiXCR, one entry per CDR3 protein. The data contain around 380,000 distinct CDR3 sequences, roughly 12% of them singletons. The sequenced sample was blood. These receptors were collected from a man aged 25-45 years with Graves' hyperthyroidism that later progressed to Graves' ophthalmopathy. Each CDR3 is given with its conserved first and last residue. The order of the fields is V gene, clone size, J gene, D gene, CDR3 DNA, CDR3 protein. D genes are given only for firm matches. For some rows the clone size is stated as once, few or many, or as a class when expanded; others skip it.

V gene: TRBV12-3/TRBV12-4
clone size: many
J gene: TRBJ1-5
D gene: -
CDR3 DNA: TGTGCCAGCAGTTTAGCGCCAGGGGGCAATCAGCCCCAGCATTTT
CDR3 protein: CASSLAPGGNQPQHF

V gene: TRBV6-1
clone size: few
J gene: TRBJ1-5
D gene: -
CDR3 DNA: TGTGCCAGCAGTGAACTTGGGCCTCCTTATCCCCAGCATTTT
CDR3 protein: CASSELGPPYPQHF

V gene: TRBV20-1
clone size: many
J gene: TRBJ1-2
D gene: -
CDR3 DNA: TGCAGCGCGGGGGCGGTGAACTATGGCTACACCTTC
CDR3 protein: CSAGAVNYGYTF

V gene: TRBV6-1
clone size: many
J gene: TRBJ2-3
D gene: TRBD1
CDR3 DNA: TGTGCCAGCAGTGTTTTACCGGGACAGGGGTCAGATACGCAGTATTTT
CDR3 protein: CASSVLPGQGSDTQYF

V gene: TRBV14
clone size: -
J gene: TRBJ1-1
D gene: -
CDR3 DNA: TGTGCCAGCACCGTCTTTGGGACTGAAGCTTTCTTT
CDR3 protein: CASTVFGTEAFF

V gene: TRBV12-5
clone size: -
J gene: TRBJ2-7
D gene: TRBD2
CDR3 DNA: TGTGCTAGTGGCCTACTAGCGGGGGGTCCCTACGAGCAGTACTTC
CDR3 protein: CASGLLAGGPYEQYF

V gene: TRBV7-6
clone size: -
J gene: TRBJ2-7
D gene: TRBD2
CDR3 DNA: TGTGCCAGCAGCTTTTGGGAGCGGGGTAGCTCCTACAAGGAGTACTTC
CDR3 protein: CASSFWERGSSYKEYF

V gene: TRBV24-1
clone size: -
J gene: TRBJ1-5
D gene: -
CDR3 DNA: TGTGCCACCGGATGGGACGGTAGCAATCAGCCCCAGCATTTT
CDR3 protein: CATGWDGSNQPQHF

V gene: TRBV3-1
clone size: -
J gene: TRBJ1-5
D gene: -
CDR3 DNA: TGTGCCAGCAGCCAAGACGTCTATCAGCCCCAGCATTTT
CDR3 protein: CASSQDVYQPQHF

V gene: TRBV4-1
clone size: -
J gene: TRBJ1-5
D gene: -
CDR3 DNA: TGCGCCAGCAGCCAAGTAATATTTAATCAGCCCCAGCATTTT
CDR3 protein: CASSQVIFNQPQHF

V gene: TRBV28
clone size: many
J gene: TRBJ2-1
D gene: TRBD1
CDR3 DNA: TGTGCCAGCAGCCTCTCGACAGGGCACTCCTACAATGAGCAGTTCTTC
CDR3 protein: CASSLSTGHSYNEQFF

V gene: TRBV2
clone size: -
J gene: TRBJ2-1
D gene: -
CDR3 DNA: TGTGCCAGCAGTGCGGTAAAGAGCTCCTACAATGAGCAGTTCTTC
CDR3 protein: CASSAVKSSYNEQFF

V gene: TRBV10-3
clone size: -
J gene: TRBJ2-1
D gene: -
CDR3 DNA: TGTGCCATCAGGGCTAGTAGCAGATCCTACGAGCAGTTCTTC
CDR3 protein: CAIRASSRSYEQFF

V gene: TRBV18
clone size: many
J gene: TRBJ1-5
D gene: -
CDR3 DNA: TGTGCCAGCTCACCACGGGCAGGGGCTAATCAGCCCCAGCATTTT
CDR3 protein: CASSPRAGANQPQHF

V gene: TRBV5-6
clone size: many
J gene: TRBJ2-2
D gene: -
CDR3 DNA: TGTGCCAGCAGCTTACCCGCCCCCGGGGAGCTGTTTTTT
CDR3 protein: CASSLPAPGELFF

V gene: TRBV5-6
clone size: -
J gene: TRBJ1-5
D gene: -
CDR3 DNA: TGTGCCAGCAGCTTCCGGGCTGCCAATCAGCCCCAGCATTTT
CDR3 protein: CASSFRAANQPQHF

V gene: TRBV7-9
clone size: many
J gene: TRBJ1-2
D gene: -
CDR3 DNA: TGTGCCAGCAGCGGGGCCCAACAAGAAGAGTACACCTTC
CDR3 protein: CASSGAQQEEYTF

V gene: TRBV28
clone size: many
J gene: TRBJ1-5
D gene: -
CDR3 DNA: TGTGCCAGCAGTTGGGACAAGAATCAGCCCCAGCATTTT
CDR3 protein: CASSWDKNQPQHF

V gene: TRBV7-9
clone size: many
J gene: TRBJ1-2
D gene: TRBD1
CDR3 DNA: TGTGCCAGCAGAACAGGGGGGGGCTATGGCTACACCTTC
CDR3 protein: CASRTGGGYGYTF

V gene: TRBV2
clone size: many
J gene: TRBJ1-1
D gene: -
CDR3 DNA: TGTGCCAGCTCCGGGGAAGGGAACACTGAAGCTTTCTTT
CDR3 protein: CASSGEGNTEAFF

V gene: TRBV28
clone size: few
J gene: TRBJ2-7
D gene: TRBD1
CDR3 DNA: TGTGCCAGCAGTCCCGACCAGACAGGGGACGAGCAGTACTTC
CDR3 protein: CASSPDQTGDEQYF

V gene: TRBV29-1
clone size: -
J gene: TRBJ1-1
D gene: -
CDR3 DNA: TGCAGCGTTCTGGGGATTTGGGCTGAAGCTTTCTTT
CDR3 protein: CSVLGIWAEAFF

V gene: TRBV5-4
clone size: few
J gene: TRBJ2-4
D gene: -
CDR3 DNA: TGTGCCAGCAGCCTTGCGGGGAAAAACATTCAGTACTTC
CDR3 protein: CASSLAGKNIQYF

V gene: TRBV6-1
clone size: few
J gene: TRBJ2-7
D gene: TRBD2
CDR3 DNA: TGTGCCAGCAGGGCGGGACTAGCGGCCTCCTACGAGCAGTACTTC
CDR3 protein: CASRAGLAASYEQYF

V gene: TRBV6-2/TRBV6-3
clone size: many
J gene: TRBJ2-1
D gene: -
CDR3 DNA: TGTGCCAGCAGTTACTTGTCAGGGAAATACAATGAGCAGTTCTTC
CDR3 protein: CASSYLSGKYNEQFF

V gene: TRBV30
clone size: few
J gene: TRBJ2-4
D gene: -
CDR3 DNA: TGTGCCTGGGGGCCCCGTAGGGGAAAGGACAAAAACATTCAGTACTTC
CDR3 protein: CAWGPRRGKDKNIQYF

V gene: TRBV28
clone size: many
J gene: TRBJ1-6
D gene: -
CDR3 DNA: TGTGCCAGCAGTCGACCGGGAAGCTCCTATAATTCACCCCTCCACTTT
CDR3 protein: CASSRPGSSYNSPLHF

V gene: TRBV5-1
clone size: -
J gene: TRBJ1-3
D gene: -
CDR3 DNA: TGCGCCAGCAGCGCCAGGGGTGACTTGGGGAGAAACACCATATATTTT
CDR3 protein: CASSARGDLGRNTIYF

V gene: TRBV29-1
clone size: -
J gene: TRBJ1-2
D gene: -
CDR3 DNA: TGCAGCGTTGAAGGGGGGCATTCTAACTATGGCTACACCTTC
CDR3 protein: CSVEGGHSNYGYTF

V gene: TRBV20-1
clone size: many
J gene: TRBJ1-5
D gene: -
CDR3 DNA: TGCAGTGCCGGATTGCCCTCCGGGCGGATTTATAGCAATCAGCCCCAGCATTTT
CDR3 protein: CSAGLPSGRIYSNQPQHF

V gene: TRBV29-1
clone size: few
J gene: TRBJ1-1
D gene: -
CDR3 DNA: TGCAGCGGCCTACATGTGAACACTGAAGCTTTCTTT
CDR3 protein: CSGLHVNTEAFF

V gene: TRBV10-3
clone size: many
J gene: TRBJ2-1
D gene: -
CDR3 DNA: TGTGCCATCAGTTCGCGTACAGGGCCCTCCTACAATGAGCAGTTCTTC
CDR3 protein: CAISSRTGPSYNEQFF

V gene: TRBV20-1
clone size: many
J gene: TRBJ2-3
D gene: -
CDR3 DNA: TGCAGTGCTAGAGTAGGAGGGGGCGGGACAGATACGCAGTATTTT
CDR3 protein: CSARVGGGGTDTQYF

V gene: TRBV19
clone size: many
J gene: TRBJ1-1
D gene: -
CDR3 DNA: TGTGCCAGTAGCCGACCAGGACACCACACTGAAGCTTTCTTT
CDR3 protein: CASSRPGHHTEAFF

V gene: TRBV19
clone size: -
J gene: TRBJ2-7
D gene: -
CDR3 DNA: TGTGCCAGTAGTGCGGGACAAAACTACGAGCAGTACTTC
CDR3 protein: CASSAGQNYEQYF

V gene: TRBV10-2
clone size: many
J gene: TRBJ1-5
D gene: -
CDR3 DNA: TGCGCCAGCAGTGAGGACGCAGTTGGCGGGCCCCAGCATTTT
CDR3 protein: CASSEDAVGGPQHF

V gene: TRBV4-1
clone size: -
J gene: TRBJ1-3
D gene: -
CDR3 DNA: TGCGCCAGCAGCCGGGACGTCGGCTCTGGAAACACCATATATTTT
CDR3 protein: CASSRDVGSGNTIYF

V gene: TRBV7-9
clone size: many
J gene: TRBJ2-3
D gene: -
CDR3 DNA: TGTGCCAGCAGCTACACCGGGACGGTGACAGATACGCAGTATTTT
CDR3 protein: CASSYTGTVTDTQYF

V gene: TRBV11-2
clone size: many
J gene: TRBJ1-2
D gene: -
CDR3 DNA: TGTGCCAGCAGCTTAGATAGTGTGGGGGTTAAAGGCTACACCTTC
CDR3 protein: CASSLDSVGVKGYTF

V gene: TRBV11-1
clone size: many
J gene: TRBJ2-5
D gene: TRBD1
CDR3 DNA: TGTGCCAGCAGCCACGGACAGGGCCAAGAGACCCAGTACTTC
CDR3 protein: CASSHGQGQETQYF